These 11 T cell receptor delta chains were all obtained from the same sample, sequenced in a study of DNA immune sequencing with unique molecular identifiers. All 8 TRDV and 4 TRDJ genes were targeted in 32-plex amplification of genomic DNA. The library had 12-nucleotide UMIs introduced over roughly 3 barcoding cycles, then a second adapter PCR. TCRdb re-processed the multiplex PCR reads using CATT. In the table there are over 550 delta-chain clones, over 8% of which are singletons. What was sequenced was gamma-delta T cells from PBMCs. The receptors stem from a human donor in good health.

For this clone: A single base is all that separates this from a far larger clone, so a read error is likely. It is unclear where the CDR3 begins or ends on the DNA, so no DNA is shown, and the CDR3 is as TCRdb lists it. Within the sample, other DNA sequences also encode this same CDR3. TRAV29/DV5 is the V gene, and the J gene was not called; the D segment call TRDD3 is taken from the table without a DNA check. In germline, CDR1 is NSMFDY, CDR2 ISSIKDK. The CDR3 sequence runs 26 residues, both termini included. The CDR3 here is CSVLLCSIVPFSRFILGVPYTDKLIF.

A few counts support this clone. A far bigger clonotype differs at one base, so this is likely a read error. The same CDR3 arises from other DNA sequences in this sample as well. The chain couples TRDV2 to TRDJ1; 7 bases match TRDD3. J gave up 3 bases and V 2 bases, and 14 bases lay outside the gene matches. Per germline, CDR1 GEAIGNYY and CDR2 EKD. This CDR3 is built from 17 residues. CDR3 DNA: TGTGCCTGTGACATACTGGGGATTCGCGGGGTTTCCGATAAACTCATCTTT. Translation gives CACDILGIRGVSDKLIF.

A remark on this clone: It differs at one base from a far larger clone, so likely a read error. Because the CDR3's place on the DNA is in doubt, the DNA is left out and the CDR3 is given as listed by TCRdb. Called V gene: TRAV29/DV5; the J gene was not called; TRDD3, as called in the table, went unchecked against the DNA. With termini counted, the CDR3 has 26 amino acids. Germline V CDR1 and CDR2: NSMFDY, ISSIKDK. The CDR3 loop reads CSVLLCSIVPFSRFILGVPYIDKLIF.

A note on this clone: This likely reflects a read error, since a far larger clone is one base away. The chain joins TRDV2 to TRDJ1; TRDD3 agrees at 7 bases. J gave up 0 bases and V 1 base, and 10 bases lay outside the gene matches. CDR3 length equals 17 residues. Germline V gives CDR1 GEAIGNYY, CDR2 EKD. CDR3 in DNA: TGTGCCTGTGACACACTGGGGTATACGCCATACACCGATAAACTCATCTTT. This translates into CACDTLGYTPYTDKLIF.

Comments on this clone: The protein TCRdb gives is from a much larger clone and does not agree with this DNA's translation at residue 3, likely a read error; the protein shown here comes from the DNA. The rearrangement joins TRDV2 to TRDJ3; 7 bases agree with TRDD3. Germline CDR1 GEAIGNYY, CDR2 EKD. The CDR3 extends over 20 amino acids. The CDR3 protein is CASDFVLGEPSSWDTRQMFF. The CDR3 bases are TGTGCCAGTGACTTTGTTTTGGGGGAGCCGAGCTCCTGGGACACCCGACAGATGTTTTTC.

The sample holds a few counts of this clone. The protein held in TCRdb is that of a much larger clone and does not match this DNA's translation at residue 8, likely because of a read error; the protein shown is translated from the DNA. The chain is built from TRDV2 and TRDJ1, with 7 positions matching TRDD3. This CDR3 region has 20 residues. V lost 0 bases to trimming and J lost 0 bases; unmatched junction nucleotides: 18. CDR1 is GEAIGNYY, CDR2 EKD, per germline. DNA of the CDR3: TGTGCCTGTGACACCGCCTCTGAGGGATACACTCGACTGAACACCGATAAACTCATCTTT. Translating it yields CACDTASEGYTRLNTDKLIF.

Of note for this clone: This likely stems from a read error, as it lies one base from a far larger clone. The chain combines TRDV2 with TRDJ3; 9 nucleotides align to TRDD3. No J gene is reported in TCRdb; it was inferred here by comparing the DNA with germline. The CDR3 length is 22 residues. Germline lookup yields CDR1 GEAIGNYY and CDR2 EKD. J was trimmed by 0 bases and V by 3 bases; bases with no gene match: 17. The chain's CDR3 is CACDGVLGDTPPRSWDTRQMFF. DNA of the CDR3: TGTGCCTGTGACGGCGTACTGGGGGACACCCCCCCCCGCTCCTGGGACACCCGACAGATGTTTTTC.

Turning to this clone: The protein TCRdb gives is from a much larger clone and does not agree with this DNA's translation at residue 9, likely a read error; the protein shown here comes from the DNA. The V gene lacks a call, and TRDJ1 is the J gene. The CDR3 is made up of 14 amino acids. In DNA, the CDR3 is TGTGCCTGTGACACCATCGTCTGGAAGAGTAAACTCATCTTT. It yields the protein CACDTIVWKSKLIF.

A note on this clone: A far larger clone is a single base away, which makes a read error likely. The identical CDR3 is also encoded by other nucleotide sequences in the sample. V gene TRDV2 combines with J gene TRDJ1, with a tentative D call TRDD3 (6 bases). The CDR3 runs to 16 residues. Trimming stripped 4 bases from V and 0 bases from J, with 17 bases between. Germline assignment: CDR1 GEAIGNYY and CDR2 EKD. CDR3 DNA sequence: TGTGCCTGTGAGTTACTTGGGGATCCTCACACCGATAAACTCATCTTT. Translated, it gives CACELLGDPHTDKLIF.

As for this clone: With a far larger clone one base away, a read error is the likely cause. At the DNA level, this CDR3 is encoded by other sequences in the same sample as well. The chain employs TRDV2 and TRDJ3; 7 bases fit TRDD3. This CDR3 is 20 amino acids long. Per germline, CDR1 GEAIGNYY and CDR2 EKD. The V segment lost 4 bases and the J segment 0 bases; nucleotides outside the gene matches: 14. The CDR3 DNA sequence: TGTGCCTGTGATTTTGTTTTGGGGGAGCCGAGCTCCTGGGACACCCGACAGATGTTTTTC. Protein product: CACDFVLGEPSSWDTRQMFF.

Notes on this clone: With a far larger clone one base away, a read error is the likely cause. Other DNA sequences in the sample encode the same CDR3. The V call is TRDV2, the J call TRDJ1; D is undetermined. Germline lookup yields CDR1 GEAIGNYY and CDR2 EKD. V shed 3 bases and J shed 0 bases, with 13 bases lying between them. There are 15 residues in the CDR3. CDR3 nucleotide sequence: TGTGCCTGTGACTCGCTAACGCAGTACACCGATAAACTCATCTTT. Translated, it gives CACDSLTQYTDKLIF.